The present TCR beta chain was sequenced within a study of T cell changes during pregnancy in multiple sclerosis. Sequencing was performed with immunoSEQ multiplex PCR; in TCRdb, only in-frame clones are kept and a portion is missing. The sample gives 20,000 to 25,000 clones, roughly 90% of which show up once; less than 6.5% is in the top ten. Germline trimming cut 5 bases from V and 1 base from J; bases unmatched to any gene: 5. Germline V CDR1 and CDR2: MNHEY, SMNVEV (reference sequence). The CDR3 is made up of 15 amino acids. Sequencing was performed on CD8+ T cells from peripheral blood mononuclear cells, taken in the second trimester of pregnancy. V and J are TRBV27 and TRBJ2-3; 8 nucleotides line up with TRBD1. This sequence originates from a female donor in good health, enrolled as a control in a pregnancy study. Here the CDR3 reads CASSPLTGGTDTQYF. The DNA of the CDR3 is TGTGCCAGCAGTCCCTTGACAGGGGGCACAGATACGCAGTATTTT.